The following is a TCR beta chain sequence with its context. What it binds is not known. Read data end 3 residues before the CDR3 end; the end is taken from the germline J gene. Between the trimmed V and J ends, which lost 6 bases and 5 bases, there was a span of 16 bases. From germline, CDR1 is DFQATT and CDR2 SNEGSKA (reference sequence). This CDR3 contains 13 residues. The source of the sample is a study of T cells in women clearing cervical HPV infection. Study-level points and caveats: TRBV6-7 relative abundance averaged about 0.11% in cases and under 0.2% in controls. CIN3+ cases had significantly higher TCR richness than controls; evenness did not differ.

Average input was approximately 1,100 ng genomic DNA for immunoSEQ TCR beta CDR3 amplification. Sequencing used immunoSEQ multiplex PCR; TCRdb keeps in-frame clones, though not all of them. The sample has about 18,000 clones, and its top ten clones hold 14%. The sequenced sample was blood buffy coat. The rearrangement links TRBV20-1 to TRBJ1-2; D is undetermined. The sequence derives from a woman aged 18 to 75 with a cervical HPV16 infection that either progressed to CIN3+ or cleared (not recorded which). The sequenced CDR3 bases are TGCAGTGCAGTACAGAGGCCGATTTATGGC. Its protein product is CSAVQRPIYG. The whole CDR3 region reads CSAVQRPIYGYTF.